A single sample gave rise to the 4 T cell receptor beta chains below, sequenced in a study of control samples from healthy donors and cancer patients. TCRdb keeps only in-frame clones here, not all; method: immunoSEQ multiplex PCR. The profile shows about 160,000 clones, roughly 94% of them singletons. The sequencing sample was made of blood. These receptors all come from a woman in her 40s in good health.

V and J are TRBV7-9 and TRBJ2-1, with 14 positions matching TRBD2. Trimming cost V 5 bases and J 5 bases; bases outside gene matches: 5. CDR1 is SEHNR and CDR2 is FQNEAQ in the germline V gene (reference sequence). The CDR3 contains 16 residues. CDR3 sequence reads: CASSPPGLAGDNEQFF. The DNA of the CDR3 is TGTGCCAGCAGCCCACCGGGACTAGCGGGAGACAATGAGCAGTTCTTC. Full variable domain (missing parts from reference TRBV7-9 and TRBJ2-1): DTGVSQNPRHKITKRGQNVTFRCDPISEHNRLYWYRQTLGQGPEFLTYFQNEAQLEKSRLLSDRFSAERPKGSFSTLEIQRTEQGDSAMYLCASSPPGLAGDNEQFFGPGTRLTVL.

The chain's CDR3 is CASSTDNRHGYTF. The CDR3 DNA sequence: TGTGCCAGCAGTACCGACAATAGGCATGGCTACACCTTC. The rearrangement uses TRBV6-5 and TRBJ1-2; D is ambiguous. The V gene lost 5 bases and the J gene lost 6 bases, with 13 bases spanning the gap. Germline lookup yields CDR1 MNHEY and CDR2 SVGAGI. The CDR3 has 13 amino acids.

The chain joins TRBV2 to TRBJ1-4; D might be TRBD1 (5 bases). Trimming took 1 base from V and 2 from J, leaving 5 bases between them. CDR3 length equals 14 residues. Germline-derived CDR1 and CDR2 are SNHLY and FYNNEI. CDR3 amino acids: CASSEGGTNEKLFF. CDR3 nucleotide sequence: TGTGCCAGCAGTGAAGGGGGCACTAATGAAAAACTGTTTTTT.

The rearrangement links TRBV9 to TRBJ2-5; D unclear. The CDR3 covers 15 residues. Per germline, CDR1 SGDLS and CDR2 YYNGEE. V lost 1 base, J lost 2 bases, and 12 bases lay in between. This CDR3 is CASSVYGRDQETQYF. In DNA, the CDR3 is TGTGCCAGCAGCGTATATGGAAGGGATCAAGAGACCCAGTACTTC.